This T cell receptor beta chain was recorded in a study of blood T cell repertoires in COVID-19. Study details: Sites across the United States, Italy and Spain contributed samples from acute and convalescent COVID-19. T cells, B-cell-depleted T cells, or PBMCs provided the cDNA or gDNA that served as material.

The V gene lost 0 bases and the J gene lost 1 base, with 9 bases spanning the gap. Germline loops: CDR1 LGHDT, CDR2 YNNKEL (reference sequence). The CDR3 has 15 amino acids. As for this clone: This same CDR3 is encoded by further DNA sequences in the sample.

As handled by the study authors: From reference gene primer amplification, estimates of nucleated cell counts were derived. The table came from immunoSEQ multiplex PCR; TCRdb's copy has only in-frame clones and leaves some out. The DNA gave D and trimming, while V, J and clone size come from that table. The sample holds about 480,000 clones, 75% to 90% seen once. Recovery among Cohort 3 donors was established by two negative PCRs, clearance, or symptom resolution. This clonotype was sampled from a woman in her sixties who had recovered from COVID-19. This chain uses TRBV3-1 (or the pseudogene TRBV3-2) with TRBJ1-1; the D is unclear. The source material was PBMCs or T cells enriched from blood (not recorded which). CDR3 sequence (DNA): TGTGCCAGCAGCCAAGAGGCCGGGAAGAACACTGAAGCTTTCTTT. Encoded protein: CASSQEAGKNTEAFF.